This T cell receptor beta chain was retrieved from a study of blood T cell repertoires in COVID-19. Study in general: Italy, Spain and the United States were the sources of the convalescent and acute COVID-19 samples.

Source study methods: Amplifying reference gene primers gave estimates of nucleated cell counts. This table comes from immunoSEQ multiplex PCR, and its TCRdb copy is limited to in-frame clones, with some not included. Clone size and V and J calls were adopted from that table, with D and trimming inferred from the DNA. The sample shows hundreds of thousands of clones, about 87% of them seen only once. The CDR3 runs to 15 residues. The germline CDR1 and CDR2 sequences are SGHDT and YYEEEE. The V end lost 1 base, the J end lost 7 bases, and 18 bases lay between the germline ends. The source material was peripheral blood. The receptor was isolated from a man younger than 30 with COVID-19, enrolled during active disease. The chain is built from TRBV5-6 and TRBJ2-7; the D gene is possibly TRBD1 (6 bases). CDR3 sequence: CASSLLPGHQAEQYF. In DNA form, the CDR3 reads TGTGCCAGCAGCTTGCTGCCGGGACATCAGGCGGAGCAGTACTTC.